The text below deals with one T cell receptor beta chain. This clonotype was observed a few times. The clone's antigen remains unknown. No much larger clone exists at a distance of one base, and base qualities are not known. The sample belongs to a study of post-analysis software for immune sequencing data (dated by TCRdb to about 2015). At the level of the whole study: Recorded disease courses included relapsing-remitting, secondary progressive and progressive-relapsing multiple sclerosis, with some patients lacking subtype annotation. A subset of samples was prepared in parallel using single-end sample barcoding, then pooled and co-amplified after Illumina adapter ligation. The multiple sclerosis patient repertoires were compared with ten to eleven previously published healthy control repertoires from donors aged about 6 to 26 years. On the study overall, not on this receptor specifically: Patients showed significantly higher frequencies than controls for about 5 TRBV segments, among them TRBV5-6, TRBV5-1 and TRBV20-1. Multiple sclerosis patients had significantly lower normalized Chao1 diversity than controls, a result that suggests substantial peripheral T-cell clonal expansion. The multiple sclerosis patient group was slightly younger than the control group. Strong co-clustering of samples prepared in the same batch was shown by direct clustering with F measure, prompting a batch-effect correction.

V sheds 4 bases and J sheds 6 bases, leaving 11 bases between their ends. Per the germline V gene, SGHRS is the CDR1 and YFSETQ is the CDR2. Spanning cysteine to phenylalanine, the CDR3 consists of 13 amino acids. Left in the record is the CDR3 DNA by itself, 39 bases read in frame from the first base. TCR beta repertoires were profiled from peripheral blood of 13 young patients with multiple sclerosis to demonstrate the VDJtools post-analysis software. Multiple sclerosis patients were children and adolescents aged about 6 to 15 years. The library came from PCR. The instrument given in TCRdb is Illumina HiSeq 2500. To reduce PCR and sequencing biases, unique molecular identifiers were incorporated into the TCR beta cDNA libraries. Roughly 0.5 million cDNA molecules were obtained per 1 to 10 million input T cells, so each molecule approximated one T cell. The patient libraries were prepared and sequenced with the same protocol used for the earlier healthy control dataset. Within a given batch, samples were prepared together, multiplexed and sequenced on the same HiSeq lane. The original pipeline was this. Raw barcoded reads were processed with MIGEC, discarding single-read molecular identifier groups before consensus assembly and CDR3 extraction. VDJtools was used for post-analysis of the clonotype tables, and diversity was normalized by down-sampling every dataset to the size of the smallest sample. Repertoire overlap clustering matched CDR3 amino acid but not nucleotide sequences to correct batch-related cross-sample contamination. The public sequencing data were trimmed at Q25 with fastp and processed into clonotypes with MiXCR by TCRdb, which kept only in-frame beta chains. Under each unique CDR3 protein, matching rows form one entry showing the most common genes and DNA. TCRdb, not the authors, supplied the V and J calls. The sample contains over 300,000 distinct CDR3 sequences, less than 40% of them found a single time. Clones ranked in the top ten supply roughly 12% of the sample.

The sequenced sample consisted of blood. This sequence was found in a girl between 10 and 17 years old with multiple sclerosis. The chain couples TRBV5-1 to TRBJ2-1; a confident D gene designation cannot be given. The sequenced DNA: TGCGCCAGCAGCCTTGGGCCCCTCAATGAGCAGTTCTTC. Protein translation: CASSLGPLNEQFF.